This T cell receptor beta chain was found in a study of T-cell memory formation after mild COVID-19. Overall study results and limits: Mainly CM and EM harbored the contracting CD4+ clones; mainly EMRA harbored the CD8+ ones. In second-wave clones peaking day 37, SARS-CoV-2 specificity remained unconfirmed.

TCRdb itself ran the 5' RACE reads through MiXCR, one entry per CDR3 protein. The sample carries about 560,000 distinct CDR3 sequences, 15% to 20% recorded once. This clonotype was seen only a few times. Its matching antigen is unknown. The germline V gene has CDR1 KGHDR and CDR2 SFDVKD. V shed 3 bases, J shed 5 bases, and the junction held 7 bases outside the gene matches. This CDR3 has 15 residues. The sequence was obtained from an adult woman who had mild COVID-19 (a few samples of this study predate the infection). Cell type and time point are not known. This chain links TRBV24-1 with TRBJ2-5; the match to TRBD1 covers 8 bases. The source material was PBMCs or a T cell subset sorted from them (not recorded which). The CDR3 region has the DNA TGTGCCACCAGTGATCAAGGACAGGGTGGGGAGACCCAGTACTTC. Its protein is CATSDQGQGGETQYF.